Included here is one TCR beta chain sequence, with context. The table lists this clonotype with a count of one. What this receptor recognizes is not known. Base qualities are not provided; no much larger clone lies one nucleotide away. A read on its own is weak evidence. This specimen comes from a study of T cells in Graves' hyperthyroidism and ophthalmopathy (dated by TCRdb to about 2019). Broadly, across the study: Peripheral blood was sampled at the time of initial diagnosis, prior to any treatment. The paper describes TCR Vbeta CDR3 sequencing of some 130 peripheral blood samples, made up of about 40 ophthalmopathy patients, roughly 75 hyperthyroidism patients and about 17 progressor patients. A discovery cohort of about a hundred patients, 43 with Graves' ophthalmopathy and roughly 59 with stable Graves' hyperthyroidism, was used to find distinguishing TCR V-J signatures. Prospective prediction of ophthalmopathy was tested in an independent validation cohort of 18 to 20 hyperthyroidism patients and 15 to 17 patients who later progressed to ophthalmopathy. In addition, the study compared T-cell repertoires in thyroid tissue and in blood from several Graves' hyperthyroidism patients. After sampling, hyperthyroidism patients received methimazole starting at 30 mg daily, and ophthalmopathy patients received high-dose intravenous methylprednisolone. The roughly 100 discovery patients were divided at random into training and test sets in a 7:3 ratio. The paper's findings and limits, for the study overall: Most expanded thyroid clonotypes (frequency above 0.001) were also detected in blood, suggesting blood repertoires may reflect thyroid immune responses. A model built on a 13 V-J signature distinguished ophthalmopathy from stable hyperthyroidism, reaching 87.88% sensitivity and under 84% specificity in cross-validation and 80%/75% in testing. In validation, the model predicted progression to ophthalmopathy with approximately 71% sensitivity and less than 75% specificity, a median of 6.5 months before onset. No statistical method was used to fix the sample size in advance, and group allocation was not hidden from the investigators.

Moderately to severely active disease, a Clinical Activity Score of at least 3, a NOSPECS grade of at least 4, and a duration under 3 months were present in ophthalmopathy patients. Any patient with an uncontrolled infection, another autoimmune disease, pregnancy or lactation was excluded. Clinical symptoms, serum thyroxine and TRAb, thyroid ultrasound, and orbital computed tomography formed the basis for the diagnoses. PBMCs were separated from roughly 10 ml of fresh peripheral blood using Ficoll-Paque density gradient centrifugation. Total RNA was extracted using Trizol reagent, and RNA quality was assessed on an Agilent 2100 Bioanalyzer. The TCR beta CDR3 regions were amplified from RNA transcripts. For the first round of RT-PCR on the TCR CDR3, the HTBI primer set was used together with the Qiagen OneStep RT-PCR kit. A second multiplex PCR round built the libraries, followed by size selection and purification. Paired-end sequencing of the libraries was performed with 100 bp reads on an Illumina HiSeq2000. The paper's data handling went like this. SOAPnuke was used to process the raw data, with reads discarded if the reads contained adapters or uncalled bases, had a mean Phred below 15, or lacked an exact constant-primer or identifier match. COPE v1.2.5 was used to merge the high-quality paired reads, and each unique nucleotide sequence was defined as a clonotype. MiTCR v1.1 was used to align the clonotypes against IMGT TRBV, TRBD and TRBJ reference segments. Analysis was restricted to V-J combinations with a frequency above 0.0001, which covered over 98% of repertoires. The TCS score was defined as F50 (clonal expansion) divided by E x V (chaos), with BLOSUM62-based TCRdist calculated between CDR3 peptides within each V-J. Welch's t-statistics and random forest reduced just over 500 V-J features to 13, which were used in a naive Bayes classifier (R e1071). TCRdb handled the public reads itself, with Q25 trimming in fastp and clone calling in MiXCR, and kept productive beta chains. Rows with one shared CDR3 protein collapse into an entry with the most common genes and DNA. TCRdb's processing, not the study's, gives the V and J calls here. Recorded for this sample are 500,000 or so distinct CDR3 sequences; about 16% of them occurred a single time. Of the sample, approximately 30% falls within the top ten clones.

This TCR came from a woman in her thirties with Graves' ophthalmopathy. The material sequenced was blood.

In nucleotides, the sequence is TGCGCCAGCAGCCCAGAGGGCAGCGCAGAGACCCAGTACTTC. Its translation is CASSPEGSAETQYF. The chain uses TRBV5-1 and TRBJ2-5, with a tentative D gene TRBD2 over 5 matching bases. V loses 4 bases of germline sequence and J loses 4 bases, and the interval between the two ends is 14 bases. The CDR3 sequence holds 14 residues, the cysteine and phenylalanine included. Only the CDR3 region is kept as DNA, spanning 42 bases read in frame from base 1. From a lookup of the germline V gene, CDR1 and CDR2 are SGHRS and YFSETQ.